This entry lists 10 T cell receptor beta chains sequenced from one sample in a study of T cell clonality in common variable immunodeficiency. TCRdb keeps only in-frame clones here, not all; method: immunoSEQ multiplex PCR. The sample was found to contain 42,000 or so clones, and every one recurs. Sequences were obtained from peripheral blood mononuclear cells. The receptors originated from a person aged 18 to 70 in good health.

This clone was observed at least ten times. One end of the junction does not line up with germline, which may come from a read error. The CDR3 extends 3 residues past the end of the read, so its final part is completed from the germline J gene. J is TRBJ2-2 and V is TRBV2; 9 nucleotides match TRBD2. Germline values: CDR1 SNHLY, CDR2 FYNNEI. This CDR3 has 15 amino acids. CDR3 DNA, as far as it was read: TGTGCCAGAGGGTCCCCTAGCGGGAACGCCGGGGAG. Its protein is CARGSPSGNAGE. The CDR3 reads in full as CARGSPSGNAGELFF. Full variable domain (outside the CDR3, taken from reference TRBV2 and TRBJ2-2): EPEVTQTPSHQVTQMGQEVILRCVPISNHLYFYWYRQILGQKVEFLVSFYNNEISEKSEIFDDQFSVERPDGSNFTLKIRSTKLEDSAMYFCARGSPSGNAGELFFGEGSRLTVL.

This clone was seen many times. Sequencing ends 3 residues short of the CDR3 end; the germline J gene provides the rest. The rearrangement uses TRBV7-2 and TRBJ1-1; D is ambiguous. There are 15 residues in the CDR3. CDR1 is SGHTA, CDR2 FQGNSA, per germline. V lost 5 bases, J lost 1 base, and 14 bases lay in between. The covered CDR3 bases are TGTGCCAGCAGCCCTTTAGAGAGAGCGAACACTGAA. Residues: CASSPLERANTE. The whole CDR3 protein is CASSPLERANTEAFF.

To note about this clone: The read ends 3 residues before the CDR3 terminus; that terminus is restored from the germline J gene. The chain links TRBV7-3 to TRBJ1-2; 9 nucleotides align to TRBD1. This CDR3 spans 13 amino acids. From germline, CDR1 is SGHTA and CDR2 FQGTGA. The CDR3 protein is CASSFDRGYDYTF. CDR3 DNA (partial): TGTGCCAGCAGCTTCGACAGGGGGTACGAC. The whole variable domain, remainder taken from reference TRBV7-3 and TRBJ1-2, is GAGVSQTPSNKVTEKGKYVELRCDPISGHTALYWYRQSLGQGPEFLIYFQGTGAADDSGLPNDRFFAVRPEGSVSTLKIQRTERGDSAVYLCASSFDRGYDYTFGSGTRLTVV.

This clone was recorded at least ten times. The observed sequence ends 3 residues before the CDR3 terminus, with the missing tail filled in from the germline J gene. The chain links TRBV20-1 to TRBJ2-5, with TRBD2 as a possible D gene (6 bases). Between the trimmed V and J ends, which lost 6 bases and 2 bases, there was a span of 16 bases. There are 14 residues in the CDR3. Germline V gives CDR1 DFQATT, CDR2 SNEGSKA (reference sequence). Incomplete CDR3 DNA: TGCAGTGCCCCATCGACTAGAGGACAAGAGACC. Its translation: CSAPSTRGQET. The whole CDR3 region reads CSAPSTRGQETQYF.

Ten or more counts support this clone. The sequenced fragment ends 3 residues before the CDR3 boundary, so the rest is inferred from the germline J gene. The chain combines TRBV7-2 with TRBJ1-4, with D possibly matching TRBD1 (5 bases). Deletions cut 1 base from V and 8 bases from J, with 14 bases between. CDR3 size: 15 residues. Germline V lookup: CDR1 SGHTA, CDR2 FQGNSA. The DNA read from the CDR3 is TGTGCCAGCAGCTTAGGGCCAGGGCGACAAGAAAAA. Protein: CASSLGPGRQEK. The whole CDR3 protein is CASSLGPGRQEKLFF.

In regard to this clone: Coverage ceases 3 residues before the CDR3 finishes, and the germline J gene fills in the end. The genes are TRBV7-2 and TRBJ1-3, with a weak D call TRBD1 (5 bases). Germline V CDR1 and CDR2: SGHTA, FQGNSA. The V end was cut by 10 bases, the J end by 2 bases, with 12 bases between. The CDR3 has 13 residues. The sequenced CDR3 bases are TGTGCCATCCGAACGGGGGCTGGAAACACC. As protein: CAIRTGAGNT. In full, the CDR3 is CAIRTGAGNTIYF. The complete variable domain, with remaining parts taken from reference TRBV7-2 and TRBJ1-3, reads GAGVSQSPSNKVTEKGKDVELRCDPISGHTALYWYRQSLGQGLEFLIYFQGNSAPDKSGLPSDRFSAERTGGSVSTLTIQRTQQEDSAVYLCAIRTGAGNTIYFGEGSWLTVV.

This clone occurred a few times. Read data end 3 residues before the CDR3 end; the end is taken from the germline J gene. The chain couples TRBV19 to TRBJ2-2, with D possibly being TRBD1 (5 bases). The CDR3 covers 13 residues. Germline loops: CDR1 LNHDA, CDR2 SQIVND (reference sequence). The CDR3 region is CASSISGANVLFF. CDR3 DNA, as far as it was read: TGTGCCAGTAGTATAAGTGGGGCCAACGTG.

This clone occurred a few times. The sequence runs out 3 residues before the end of the CDR3; the remainder is reconstructed from the germline J gene. The gene calls are TRBV2 and TRBJ2-5; D unresolved. This CDR3 contains 13 residues. V lost 6 bases and J lost 1, with 9 bases in between. The germline CDR1 and CDR2 sequences are SNHLY and FYNNEI. The covered CDR3 bases are TGTGCCAGCAGCCCTCCTTTCCAAGAGACC. It codes for CASSPPFQET. The full CDR3 protein is CASSPPFQETQYF.

This clone was seen a few times. The read terminates 3 residues ahead of where the CDR3 ends, so the germline J gene completes it. The gene calls are TRBV2 and TRBJ2-2; 12 nucleotides align to TRBD2. V dropped 7 bases and J dropped 7; count of bases not matched to a gene: 10. Germline V gives CDR1 SNHLY, CDR2 FYNNEI. This CDR3 is 16 amino acids long. The sequenced CDR3 bases are TGTGCCAGCACTAGACTAGCGGGAGTTAAGGGCGGGGAG. This sequence encodes CASTRLAGVKGGE. The whole CDR3 protein is CASTRLAGVKGGELFF.

This clone was recorded at least ten times. The missing CDR3 end, 3 residues past where the read stops, is filled in from the germline J gene. This chain joins TRBV5-6 and TRBJ2-3; D might be TRBD1 (5 bases). The CDR3 has 12 amino acids. CDR1 SGHDT and CDR2 YYEEEE come from the germline V gene. Here the CDR3 reads CASSPGKETQYF. The part of the CDR3 DNA that was read is TGTGCCAGCAGTCCAGGGAAAGAGACG.